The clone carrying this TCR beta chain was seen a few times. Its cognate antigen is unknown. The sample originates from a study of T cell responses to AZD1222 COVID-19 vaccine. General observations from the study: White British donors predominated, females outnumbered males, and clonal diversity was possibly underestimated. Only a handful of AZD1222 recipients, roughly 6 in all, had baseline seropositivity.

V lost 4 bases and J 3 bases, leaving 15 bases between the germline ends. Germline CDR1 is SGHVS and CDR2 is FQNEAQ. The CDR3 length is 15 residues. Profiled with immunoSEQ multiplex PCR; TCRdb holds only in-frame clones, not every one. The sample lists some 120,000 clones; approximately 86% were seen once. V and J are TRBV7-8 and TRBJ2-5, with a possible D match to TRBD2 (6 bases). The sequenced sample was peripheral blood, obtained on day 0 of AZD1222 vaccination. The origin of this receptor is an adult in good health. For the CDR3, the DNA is TGTGCCAGCAGCTCCAGCCGGGGGTATGAAGAGACCCAGTACTTC. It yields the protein CASSSSRGYEETQYF.